This T cell receptor beta chain was profiled in a study of cytomegalovirus exposure and HLA in healthy donors. General study findings and limits: According to a later analysis, TCR clusters from the first cohort tended to co-occur in the 120 or so validation repertoires. The study labeled 150 to 200 TCR beta chains cytomegalovirus-associated.

Notes on this clone: What it binds is unknown.

The protocol was immunoSEQ multiplex PCR, while the TCRdb copy is restricted to in-frame clones and leaves out a portion. The table shows 150,000 or so clones, with 75% to 90% occurring only once. Trimming left V 6 bases short and J 3 bases short, with 15 bases between. This CDR3 region has 14 residues. Per the germline V gene, CDR1 is MNHNY and CDR2 is SVGAGI (reference sequence). The donors were in the roughly 130-subject validation cohort, distinct from the approximately 700-subject first cohort. J is TRBJ2-7 and V is TRBV6-6; weak D call: TRBD1 (7 bases). The sequenced material came from PBMCs. This receptor was taken from a woman younger than 30 in good health and CMV-seropositive. The CDR3 nucleotides read TGTGCCAGCAGGCCTCGCGGGACAGTCTACGAGCAGTACTTC. Protein: CASRPRGTVYEQYF.